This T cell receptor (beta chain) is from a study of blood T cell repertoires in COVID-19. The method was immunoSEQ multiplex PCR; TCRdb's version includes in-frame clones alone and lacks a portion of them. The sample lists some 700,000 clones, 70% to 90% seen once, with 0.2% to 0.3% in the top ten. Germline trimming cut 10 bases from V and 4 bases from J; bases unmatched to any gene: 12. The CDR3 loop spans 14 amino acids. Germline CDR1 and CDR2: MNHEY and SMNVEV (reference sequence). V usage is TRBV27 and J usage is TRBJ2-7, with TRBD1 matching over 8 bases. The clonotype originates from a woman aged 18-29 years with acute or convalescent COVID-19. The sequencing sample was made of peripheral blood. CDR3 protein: CATRQGNYLYEQYF. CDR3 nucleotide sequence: TGTGCCACCCGACAGGGGAATTATCTGTACGAGCAGTACTTC.